The entry below gives a single T cell receptor (beta chain) sequence along with its context. Its specificity is not known. Trimming removed 0 bases at V and 5 bases at J, with 10 bases between. The CDR3 extends over 15 amino acids. Germline CDR1 reads MNHEY; CDR2 reads SVGAGI. This specimen belongs to a study of cytomegalovirus exposure and HLA in healthy donors. General study results and limits: What a later analysis showed was that several of the most significant clusters appeared linked to common viral pathogens.

13 Jbeta primers and 60 Vbeta primers were used for the PCR. Method: immunoSEQ multiplex PCR; TCRdb's copy keeps in-frame clones and lacks some. Found here are under 200,000 clones, 65% to 85% of them singletons; the top ten hold roughly 2.6%. While unrecorded immune exposures were likely, the donors were nominally healthy when sampled. V gene TRBV6-5 combines with J gene TRBJ1-4; D possibly corresponds to TRBD1 (5 bases). This receptor was obtained from a woman aged 40 to 50 in good health and CMV-seropositive. Sequencing was performed on PBMCs. The CDR3 DNA reads TGTGCCAGCAGTTACTCCGACAGCCCGAATGAAAAACTGTTTTTT. It is translated as CASSYSDSPNEKLFF.